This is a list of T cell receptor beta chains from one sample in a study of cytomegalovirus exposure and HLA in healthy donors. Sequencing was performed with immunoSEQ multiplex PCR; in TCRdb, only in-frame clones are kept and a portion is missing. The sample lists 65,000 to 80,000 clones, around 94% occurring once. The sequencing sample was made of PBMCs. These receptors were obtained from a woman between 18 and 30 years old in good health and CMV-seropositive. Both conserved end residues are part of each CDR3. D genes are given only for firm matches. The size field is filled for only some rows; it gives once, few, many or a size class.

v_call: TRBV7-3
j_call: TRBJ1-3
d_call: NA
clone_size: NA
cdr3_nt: TGTGCCAGCAGCCTGGGCCCGGGGTCTGGAAACACCATATATTTT
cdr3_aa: CASSLGPGSGNTIYF

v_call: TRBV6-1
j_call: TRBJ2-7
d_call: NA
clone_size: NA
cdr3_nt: TGTGCCAGCAGTGAACAAGGGGCTAGCTCCTACGAGCAGTACTTC
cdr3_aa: CASSEQGASSYEQYF

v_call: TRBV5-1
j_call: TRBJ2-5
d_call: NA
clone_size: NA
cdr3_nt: TGCGCCAGCAGTAGATCCGCGGGGTACCAAGAGACCCAGTACTTC
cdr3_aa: CASSRSAGYQETQYF

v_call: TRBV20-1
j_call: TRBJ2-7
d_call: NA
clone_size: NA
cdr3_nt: TGCAGTGCTAGAATCCAGTTTGAGCAGTACTTC
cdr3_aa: CSARIQFEQYF

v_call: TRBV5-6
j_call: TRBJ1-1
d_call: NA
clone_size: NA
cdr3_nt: TGTGCCAGCAGCTTGGGAGGGAACACTGAAGCTTTCTTT
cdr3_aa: CASSLGGNTEAFF

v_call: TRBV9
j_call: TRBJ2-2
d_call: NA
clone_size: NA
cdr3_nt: TGTGCCAGCAGCGTAGTTAACGGGGAGCTGTTTTTT
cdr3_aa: CASSVVNGELFF

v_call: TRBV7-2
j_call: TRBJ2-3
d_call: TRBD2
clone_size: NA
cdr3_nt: TGTGCCAGCAGCTTAGTACTAGCGGGAGGGCCTGCAGATACGCAGTATTTT
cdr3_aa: CASSLVLAGGPADTQYF

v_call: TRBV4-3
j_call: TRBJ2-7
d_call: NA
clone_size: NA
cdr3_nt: TGCGCCAGCAGCCAAGAATGGAGTTCCGAGCAGTACTTC
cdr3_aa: CASSQEWSSEQYF

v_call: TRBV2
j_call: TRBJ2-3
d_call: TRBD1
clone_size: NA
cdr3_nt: TGTGCCAGCGCCGGACAGGGGTTCACAGATACGCAGTATTTT
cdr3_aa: CASAGQGFTDTQYF

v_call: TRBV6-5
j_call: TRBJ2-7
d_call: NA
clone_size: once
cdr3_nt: TGTGCCAGCAGTTCAGATACTACCTACGAGCAGTACTTC
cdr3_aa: CASSSDTTYEQYF

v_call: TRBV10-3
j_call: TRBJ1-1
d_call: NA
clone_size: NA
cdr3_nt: TGTGCCATCAGGACATGGGCGGCAGGGGAGGGGGCTGAAGCTTTCTTT
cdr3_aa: CAIRTWAAGEGAEAFF

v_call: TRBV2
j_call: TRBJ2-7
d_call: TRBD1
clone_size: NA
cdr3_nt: TGTGCCAGCGGCTACAGGGGACCGGAGGACTTC
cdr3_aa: CASGYRGPEDF

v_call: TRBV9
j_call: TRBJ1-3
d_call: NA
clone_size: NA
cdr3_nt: TGTGCCAGCGGAGACGGATACTCTGGAAACACCATATATTTT
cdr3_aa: CASGDGYSGNTIYF

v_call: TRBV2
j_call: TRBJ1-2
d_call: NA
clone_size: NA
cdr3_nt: TGTGCCAGCAGGACAGCACAGGGCACCTATGGCTACACCTTC
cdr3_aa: CASRTAQGTYGYTF

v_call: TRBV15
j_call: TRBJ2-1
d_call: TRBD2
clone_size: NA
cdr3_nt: TGTGCCACCAGCAGAGATCCGGAGGGAGGGCGAAATGAGCAGTTCTTC
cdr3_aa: CATSRDPEGGRNEQFF

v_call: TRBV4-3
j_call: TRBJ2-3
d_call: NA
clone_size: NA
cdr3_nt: TGCGCCAGCAGCCAAGAATCCACTAGAACAGATACGCAGTATTTT
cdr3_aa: CASSQESTRTDTQYF

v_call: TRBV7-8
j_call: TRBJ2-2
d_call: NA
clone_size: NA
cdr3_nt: TGTGCCAGCAGCCCACAATCCTACACCGGGGAGCTGTTTTTT
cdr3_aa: CASSPQSYTGELFF

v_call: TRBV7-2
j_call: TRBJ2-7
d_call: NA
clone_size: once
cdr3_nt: TGTGCCAGCACGTTAACAGGAGCTCAGGGGCAGTACTTC
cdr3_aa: CASTLTGAQGQYF

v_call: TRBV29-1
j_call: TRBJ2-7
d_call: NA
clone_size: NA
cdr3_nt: TGCAGCGTTGAGAGTAGTTCCTACGAGCAGTACTTC
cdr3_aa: CSVESSSYEQYF

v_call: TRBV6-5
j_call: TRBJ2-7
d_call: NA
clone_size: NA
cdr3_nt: TGTGCCAGCAGTTACTCCCCCCAGGGAGGCTACGAGCAGTACTTC
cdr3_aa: CASSYSPQGGYEQYF

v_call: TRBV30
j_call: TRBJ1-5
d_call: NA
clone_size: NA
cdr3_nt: TGTGCCTGGAGTGTCCGGGGGTTGGGTCAGCCCCAGCATTTT
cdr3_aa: CAWSVRGLGQPQHF

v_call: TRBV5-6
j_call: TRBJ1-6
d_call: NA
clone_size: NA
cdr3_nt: TGTGCCAGCAGCTCCCGGGGGTCACCCCTCCACTTT
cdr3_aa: CASSSRGSPLHF

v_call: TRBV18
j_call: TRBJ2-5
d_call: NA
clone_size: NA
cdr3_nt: TGTGCCAGCTCACCAACAGGGCGGGAGACCCAGTACTTC
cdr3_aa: CASSPTGRETQYF

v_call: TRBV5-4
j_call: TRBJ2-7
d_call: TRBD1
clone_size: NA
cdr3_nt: TGTGCCAGCAGCTTGGTGGGGACAGGGACCTACGAGCAGTACTTC
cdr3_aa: CASSLVGTGTYEQYF

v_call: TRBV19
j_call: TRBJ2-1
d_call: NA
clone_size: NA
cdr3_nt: TGTGCCAGTAGTAAAGGACAGAGTTCCTACAATGAGCAGTTCTTC
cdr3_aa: CASSKGQSSYNEQFF

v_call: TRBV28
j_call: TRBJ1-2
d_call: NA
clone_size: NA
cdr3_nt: TGTGCCAGCAGCCTACAGTTTAACTATGGCTACACCTTC
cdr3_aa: CASSLQFNYGYTF

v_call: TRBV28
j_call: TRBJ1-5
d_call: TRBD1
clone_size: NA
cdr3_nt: TGTGCCAGCAGTTCCCTGGACAGGGTTTATCAGCCCCAGCATTTT
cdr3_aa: CASSSLDRVYQPQHF

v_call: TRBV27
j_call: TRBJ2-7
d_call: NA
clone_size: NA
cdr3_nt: TGTGCCAGCAGTTTACGCCCGCGGGACTACGAGCAGTACTTC
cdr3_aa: CASSLRPRDYEQYF

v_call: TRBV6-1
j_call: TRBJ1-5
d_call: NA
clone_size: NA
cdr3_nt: TGTGCCAGCAGGGGCGGAGGTGAACAGCCCCAGCATTTT
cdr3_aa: CASRGGGEQPQHF

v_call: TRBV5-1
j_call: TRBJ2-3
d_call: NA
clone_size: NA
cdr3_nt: TGCGCCAGCGCCCCTGGGACATATCCTAGCACAGATACGCAGTATTTT
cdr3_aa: CASAPGTYPSTDTQYF

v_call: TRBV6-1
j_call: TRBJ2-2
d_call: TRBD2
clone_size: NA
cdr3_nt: TGTGCCAGCAGTGCAGGGAGCGGGGGGTATACCGGGGAGCTGTTTTTT
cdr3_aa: CASSAGSGGYTGELFF

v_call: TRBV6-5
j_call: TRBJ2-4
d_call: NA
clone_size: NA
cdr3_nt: TGTGCCAGCAGAAATAGCGGATTAGCCAAAAACATTCAGTACTTC
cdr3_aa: CASRNSGLAKNIQYF

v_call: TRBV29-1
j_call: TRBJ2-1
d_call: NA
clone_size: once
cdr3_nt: TGCAGCGTTCATGCGCTCTTGAGGTTTGAGCAGTTCTTC
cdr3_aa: CSVHALLRFEQFF

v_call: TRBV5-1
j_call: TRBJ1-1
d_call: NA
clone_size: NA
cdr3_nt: TGCGCCAGCAGGGATCGGGGGGACACTGAAGCTTTCTTT
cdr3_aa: CASRDRGDTEAFF

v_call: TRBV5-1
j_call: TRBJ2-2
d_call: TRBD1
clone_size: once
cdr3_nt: TGCGCCAGCAGCTTGGGACAGGGGGACACCGGGGAGCTGTTTTTT
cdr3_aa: CASSLGQGDTGELFF

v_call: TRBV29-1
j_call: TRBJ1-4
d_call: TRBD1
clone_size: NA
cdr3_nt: TGCAGCGTTGAAAGAGGCTCCAGGGGGAAACTGTTTTTT
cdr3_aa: CSVERGSRGKLFF

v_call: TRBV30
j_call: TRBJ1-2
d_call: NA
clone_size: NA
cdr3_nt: TGTGCCTGGAGAGGGCAGGGGATCCATGGCTACACCTTC
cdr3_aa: CAWRGQGIHGYTF